This TCR beta chain was sequenced during a study of cytomegalovirus exposure and HLA in healthy donors. As for this clone: Its antigen is as yet unknown.

13 Jbeta primers and 60 Vbeta primers were used for the PCR. As processed by the authors: A follow-up analysis tallied tens of millions of unique TCR beta chains, roughly 11 million shared. Assay used: immunoSEQ multiplex PCR; TCRdb lists only in-frame clones, some missing. That table supplies the V and J calls and clone size; D and trimming were determined from the DNA. Among 80,000 to 130,000 clones listed, around 80% were seen once. CDR1 MNHNS and CDR2 SASEGT come from the germline V gene. This CDR3 spans 15 amino acids. The J segment lost 9 bases and the V segment lost 8 bases, leaving 9 bases of the junction unmatched. Findings of the study overall: Researchers had no immune exposure information except CMV serostatus available. A later analysis found that most CMV-associated TCR beta chains appeared HLA-restricted.

This chain joins TRBV6-1 and TRBJ2-1; TRBD2 matches at 14 bases. The sequenced sample consisted of PBMCs. The receptor was derived from a woman younger than 30 in good health and CMV-seronegative. The CDR3 loop reads CASSLGLAGGGEQFF. In DNA form, the CDR3 reads TGTGCCAGCTCCCTTGGACTAGCGGGAGGAGGTGAGCAGTTCTTC.